These 21 T cell receptor beta chains came from one sample sequenced in a study of shared clonotypes between healthy human individuals (TCRdb year 2020). CD8 naive samples were obtained by positive selection for CCR7 among CD45RO-negative cells, yielding a CD45RA+CCR7+ population from which TemRA cells were excluded. Receptors were amplified or captured by the immunoSEQ multiplex PCR assay. TCRdb stores this immuneACCESS table with in-frame sequences only. Part of the clones is absent; in the studies checked, under half of the shortfall reflects unresolved V genes, and no reason is known for the rest. Within this sample are just over 2,000,000 clones, with around 96% of them counted one time only. Clones ranked in the top ten supply 1% to 1.3% of the sample. What was sequenced was naive CD8+ T cells sorted from blood. The cell subset or site label on this specimen signifies: CD45RA+CCR7+. The receptors were sampled from a man younger than 35 in good health.

The chain couples TRBV7-2 to TRBJ2-3; TRBD2 agrees at 11 bases. The CDR3 is made up of 15 amino acids. Trimming removed 6 bases from V and 4 bases from J; junction bases left unmatched: 6. Germline V lookup: CDR1 SGHTA, CDR2 FQGNSA. The CDR3 spells CASRGWGLAADTQYF. In DNA, the CDR3 is TGTGCCAGCAGGGGCTGGGGACTAGCGGCAGATACGCAGTATTTT.

V and J are TRBV4-3 and TRBJ2-7; D unresolved. The germline gives CDR1 LGHNA, CDR2 YSLEER. V shed 1 base and J shed 3 bases, with 13 bases lying between them. The CDR3 sequence is 15 residues long. The CDR3 is CASSQGTATYYEQYF. Here the CDR3 DNA reads TGCGCCAGCAGCCAAGGAACAGCTACCTACTACGAGCAGTACTTC.

The chain is built from TRBV19 and TRBJ2-3, with TRBD2 matching over 8 bases. The CDR3 is 13 residues long. Germline CDR1 LNHDA, CDR2 SQIVND (reference sequence). The V segment lost 7 bases and the J segment 1 base; nucleotides outside the gene matches: 1. The DNA of the CDR3 is TGTGCCAGTATGCGGGAGGGCACAGATACGCAGTATTTT. This translates into CASMREGTDTQYF.

In its sample, this clone was seen a few times. V and J are TRBV4-2 and TRBJ1-1; D remains ambiguous. This CDR3 is 15 amino acids long. The germline V gene encodes CDR1 LGHNA and CDR2 YNFKEQ. The germline V and J ends were trimmed by 0 bases and 0 bases, with 8 bases remaining between them. The CDR3 protein is CASSQDLGLNTEAFF. The CDR3 DNA is TGTGCCAGCAGCCAAGATCTAGGGCTGAACACTGAAGCTTTCTTT.

The rearrangement joins TRBV7-9 to TRBJ2-7; D might be TRBD2 (7 bases). CDR3 size: 15 residues. Germline V gene sequence: CDR1 SEHNR, CDR2 FQNEAQ (reference sequence). V lost 5 bases to trimming and J lost 0 bases, with 14 bases between them. The DNA for the CDR3 is TGTGCCAGCAGCGTACAGGGCGGGAGCTCCTACGAGCAGTACTTC. It yields the protein CASSVQGGSSYEQYF.

This chain connects TRBV16 to TRBJ1-6, with D hard to call. CDR1 and CDR2 (germline): KGHSY, FQNENV. Trimming removed 3 bases at V and 8 bases at J, with 17 bases between. CDR3 length equals 16 residues. The CDR3 DNA sequence: TGTGCCAGCAGCCATTCGGGAAATATGAATGATTCACCCCTCCACTTT. It encodes CASSHSGNMNDSPLHF.

V and J are TRBV5-6 and TRBJ2-1; D unresolved. This CDR3 region has 13 residues. The V end was cut by 2 bases, the J end by 4 bases, with 7 bases between. The germline V gene encodes CDR1 SGHDT and CDR2 YYEEEE. CDR3 coding DNA: TGTGCCAGCAGCTTAACATGGTACAATGAGCAGTTCTTC. It encodes CASSLTWYNEQFF.

The rearrangement links TRBV5-8 to TRBJ2-7, with 7 bases matching TRBD1. The length of the CDR3 is 16 residues. Germline trimming cut 0 bases from V and 0 bases from J; bases unmatched to any gene: 6. Per germline, CDR1 SGHTS and CDR2 YDEGEE. The CDR3 bases are TGTGCCAGCAGCTTGGCCGAGGGACAGAGCTCCTACGAGCAGTACTTC. Its translation: CASSLAEGQSSYEQYF.

This chain connects TRBV13 to TRBJ2-7, with 7 nucleotides matching TRBD1. The CDR3 is made up of 16 amino acids. V trimming: 4 bases; J trimming: 1 base; junction bases outside the gene matches: 10. CDR1 is PRHDT, CDR2 FYEKMQ, per germline (reference sequence). This CDR3 is CASSSTATGSSYEQYF. CDR3 coding DNA: TGTGCCAGCAGCTCGACGGCGACAGGGAGTTCCTACGAGCAGTACTTC.

The chain uses TRBV2 and TRBJ2-7, with TRBD2 identical over 12 bases. Per the germline V gene, CDR1 is SNHLY and CDR2 is FYNNEI. The V segment lost 3 bases and the J segment 0 bases; nucleotides outside the gene matches: 9. CDR3 size: 18 residues. CDR3 DNA: TGTGCCAGCAGTGACCTTATCGGACTAGCGGGGAGCTCCTACGAGCAGTACTTC. This gives the protein CASSDLIGLAGSSYEQYF.

The rearrangement uses TRBV10-2 and TRBJ1-1; D is possibly TRBD1 (6 bases). V was trimmed by 3 bases and J by 1 base, leaving 15 bases between them. Germline CDR1 reads WSHSY; CDR2 reads SAAADI. CDR3 length: 16 amino acids. CDR3 in DNA: TGCGCCAGCAGTGACTTGACCGGACAGCGGAACACTGAAGCTTTCTTT. Protein sequence: CASSDLTGQRNTEAFF.

This clone showed up just once. The same CDR3 also results from other DNA sequences found in this sample. The CDR3 nucleotides read TGTGCCATCAGCTTGGACGGATCCTACGAGCAGTACTTC. Translated, it gives CAISLDGSYEQYF. This chain connects TRBV10-3 to TRBJ2-7; D is uncertain. Germline-derived CDR1 and CDR2 are ENHRY and SYGVKD. The V end lost 6 bases, the J end lost 1 base, and 10 bases lay between the germline ends. This CDR3 region has 13 residues.

This clone was observed once. The rearrangement links TRBV18 to TRBJ2-5; possible D gene TRBD2, 6 bases. Germline values: CDR1 KGHSH, CDR2 LQKENI. The V end was cut by 0 bases, the J end by 2 bases, with 13 bases between. The CDR3 totals 16 residues. In DNA form, the CDR3 reads TGTGCCAGCTCACCACCGAGCGGGCCCACTCAAGAGACCCAGTACTTC. Protein product: CASSPPSGPTQETQYF.

V usage is TRBV6-5 and J usage is TRBJ2-1; 9 nucleotides align to TRBD1. From germline, CDR1 is MNHEY and CDR2 SVGAGI. J gave up 6 bases and V 6 bases, and 6 bases lay outside the gene matches. The CDR3 extends over 14 amino acids. CDR3: CASSRTGVLNEQFF. As DNA, the CDR3 is TGTGCCAGCAGCCGGACAGGGGTCCTCAATGAGCAGTTCTTC.

Comments on this clone: The same CDR3 arises from other DNA sequences in this sample as well. The rearrangement links TRBV15 to TRBJ1-5; a possible D gene is TRBD1 (6 bases). The CDR3 has 15 amino acids. Trimming shortened V by 0 bases and J by 6 bases, and 12 bases separated the two germline ends. CDR1 and CDR2 from the germline V gene are LNHNV and YYDKDF (reference sequence). The CDR3 reads CATSRDLGAAQPQHF. CDR3 sequence (DNA): TGTGCCACCAGCAGAGATCTGGGGGCTGCTCAGCCCCAGCATTTT.

The rearrangement links TRBV14 to TRBJ2-7; D gene ambiguous. Trimming stripped 0 bases from V and 7 bases from J, with 22 bases between. Germline CDR1 is SGHDN and CDR2 is FVKESK. The CDR3 covers 17 residues. This CDR3 is CASSQDPTARGVVEQYF. DNA for the CDR3: TGTGCCAGCAGCCAAGACCCGACCGCTCGAGGAGTTGTAGAGCAGTACTTC.

The V and J genes are TRBV28 and TRBJ1-4, with D tentatively TRBD1 (5 bases). V dropped 5 bases and J dropped 6 bases, with 19 bases sitting between them. Germline V gene sequence: CDR1 MDHEN, CDR2 SYDVKM. CDR3 length: 16 amino acids. CDR3: CASSQPGSGRDEKLFF. The CDR3 DNA is TGTGCCAGCAGTCAGCCCGGTTCGGGGCGCGATGAAAAACTGTTTTTT. The variable domain in full, completed from reference TRBV28 and TRBJ1-4, reads DVKVTQSSRYLVKRTGEKVFLECVQDMDHENMFWYRQDPGLGLRLIYFSYDVKMKEKGDIPEGYSVSREKKERFSLILESASTNQTSMYLCASSQPGSGRDEKLFFGSGTQLSVL.

This chain connects TRBV27 to TRBJ2-1, with 8 bases aligning to TRBD2. CDR1 MNHEY and CDR2 SMNVEV come from the germline V gene (reference sequence). Trimming took 5 bases from V and 8 from J; bases not matched to a gene: 8. CDR3 length: 14 amino acids. In nucleotides, the CDR3 is TGTGCCAGCAGTAGGCGGGGGGCCCTCGATGAGCAGTTCTTC. Translation: CASSRRGALDEQFF.

The V and J genes are TRBV13 and TRBJ1-6, with 7 bases that match TRBD1. The J segment lost 7 bases and the V segment lost 5 bases, leaving 5 bases of the junction unmatched. The CDR3 contains 14 residues. Per the germline V gene, CDR1 is PRHDT and CDR2 is FYEKMQ (reference sequence). The CDR3 is CASSTTGDNSPLHF. Written as DNA, the CDR3 is TGTGCCAGCAGCACCACAGGGGACAATTCACCCCTCCACTTT. Variable domain in full (rest from reference TRBV13 and TRBJ1-6): AAGVIQSPRHLIKEKRETATLKCYPIPRHDTVYWYQQGPGQDPQFLISFYEKMQSDKGSIPDRFSAQQFSDYHSELNMSSLELGDSALYFCASSTTGDNSPLHFGNGTRLTVT.

CDR3 in DNA: TGTGCCAGCAGCTTAGCCGGGGGCCCCACCGGGGACACCGGGGAGCTGTTTTTT. Residues: CASSLAGGPTGDTGELFF. This sequence joins TRBV7-8 and TRBJ2-2, with D perhaps TRBD1 or TRBD2 (6 bases each). The germline gives CDR1 SGHVS, CDR2 FQNEAQ. The V end was cut by 0 bases, the J end by 3 bases, with 17 bases between. This CDR3 has 18 residues.

The CDR3 protein is CASSAASSVNEQFF. CDR3 bases: TGTGCCAGCAGCGCCGCAAGCAGCGTCAATGAGCAGTTCTTC. This rearrangement joins TRBV13 to TRBJ2-1; no clear D. The CDR3 length is 14 residues. From germline, CDR1 is PRHDT and CDR2 FYEKMQ (reference sequence). Trimming left V 5 bases short and J 6 bases short, with 14 bases between.